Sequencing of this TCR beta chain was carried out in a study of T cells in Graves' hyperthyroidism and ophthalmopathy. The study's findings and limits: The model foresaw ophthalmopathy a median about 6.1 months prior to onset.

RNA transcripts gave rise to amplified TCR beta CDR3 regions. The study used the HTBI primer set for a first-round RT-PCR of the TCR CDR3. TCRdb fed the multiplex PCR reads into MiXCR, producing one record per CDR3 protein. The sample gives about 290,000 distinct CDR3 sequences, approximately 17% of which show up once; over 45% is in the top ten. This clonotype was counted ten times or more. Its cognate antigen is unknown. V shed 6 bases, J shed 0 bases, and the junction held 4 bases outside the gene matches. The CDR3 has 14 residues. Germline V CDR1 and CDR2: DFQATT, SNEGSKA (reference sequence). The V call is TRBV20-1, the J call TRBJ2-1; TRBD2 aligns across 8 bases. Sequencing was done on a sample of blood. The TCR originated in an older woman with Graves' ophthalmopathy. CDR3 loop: CSAQSGSSYNEQFF. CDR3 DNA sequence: TGCAGTGCCCAGAGCGGGAGCTCCTACAATGAGCAGTTCTTC.